This TCR beta chain originates from a study of blood T cell repertoires in COVID-19. Study context: Spain, Italy and the United States supplied samples that represented acute and convalescent COVID-19. PBMCs, B-cell-depleted T cells, or T cells were the source of the cDNA or gDNA that made up the material.

The CDR3 runs 16 residues. Germline CDR1 reads SGDLS; CDR2 reads YYNGEE. Germline trimming cut 0 bases from V and 5 bases from J; bases unmatched to any gene: 8. Original data processing: Amplification with reference gene primers provided the estimates of nucleated cell counts. The table came from immunoSEQ multiplex PCR; TCRdb's copy has only in-frame clones and leaves some out. V, J and clone size were drawn from that table, and D and trimming were deduced from the DNA. This sample has 200,000 to 250,000 clones; under 85% occur once, and the top ten carry roughly 1.3%. Seattle participants joined during active infection and were tracked over time.

This TCR was sampled from a woman aged 25-40 years with COVID-19, enrolled during active disease. The material sequenced was peripheral blood. V gene TRBV9 combines with J gene TRBJ2-5; 9 bases line up with TRBD2. The CDR3 region is CASSVGASGTAETQYF. CDR3 sequence (DNA): TGTGCCAGCAGCGTAGGGGCTAGCGGGACCGCGGAGACCCAGTACTTC.